The text below deals with one T cell receptor (beta chain). Germline CDR1 and CDR2: MNHEY and SVGEGT. This CDR3 region has 17 residues. J gave up 2 bases and V 2 bases, and 8 bases lay outside the gene matches. The sample originates from a study of blood T cell repertoires in COVID-19. Study as a whole: COVID-19 samples from acute and convalescent phases originated in the United States, Italy and Spain. T cells, B-cell-depleted T cells, or PBMCs provided the cDNA or gDNA that served as material.

Clones were read by immunoSEQ multiplex PCR, and TCRdb kept only the in-frame ones, dropping some. The sample consists of under 110,000 clones, 85% of them appearing once. This chain uses TRBV6-2 or TRBV6-3 with TRBJ2-2; 7 bases align to TRBD1. Sequencing was done on a sample of peripheral blood. This receptor was taken from a woman in her sixties or seventies with active or convalescent COVID-19. The CDR3 region has the DNA TGTGCCAGCAGTTACATCGTTGGACAGGCAAACACCGGGGAGCTGTTTTTT. Translating gives CASSYIVGQANTGELFF.